This T cell receptor (beta chain) is from a study of blood T cell repertoires in COVID-19 (dated by TCRdb to 2018 to 2021). Describing the broader study: The collaborator samples originated in the United States, Italy and Spain and spanned the acute and convalescent phases of COVID-19. A de-identified subject ID, COVID-19 status, age in years and sex were almost always included in the sample metadata. Samples came from the ongoing ImmuneRACE study (first 160 participants) plus 1,254 subjects from 6 global collaborators. The material from the prospective study consisted of cDNA or gDNA derived from T cells, B-cell-depleted T cells, or PBMCs. Where available, HLA class I and class II types were taken from metadata supplied by the sample provider and were not determined by assay-based typing. The repertoires were made available in a free public database intended to serve as a resource for research on the immune response to SARS-CoV-2. Subjects who had been exposed to COVID-19, were actively infected with it, or had recovered from it provided the deeply sampled blood TCRbeta repertoires that made up the dataset.

About this clone itself: Its target antigen remains unknown. No base quality information exists; no much larger clone differs at one position.

Whole blood was collected in K2EDTA tubes by collaborating institutions according to the institutions' own protocols. For TCRbeta analysis, collaborators shipped samples as frozen whole blood, isolated PBMCs, or DNA extracted from either of those sample types. Including cysteine and phenylalanine, the CDR3 has 15 amino acids. Only the CDR3 part of the read is kept: 45 bases, read in frame from the first base. The germline V gene encodes CDR1 LNHDA and CDR2 SQIVND (reference sequence). V is trimmed back by 3 bases and J by 7 bases, and the junction contains 7 bases that no gene match accounts for. On the study overall, not on this receptor specifically: The quantity of clinical and demographic metadata differed by source and by participant and was supplied without curation.

The immunoSEQ Assay, a bias-controlled multiplex PCR, was used to amplify TCRbeta CDR3 regions from genomic DNA. Per the authors' processing: The number of nucleated cells in each sample was estimated by amplification of reference gene primers within the assay. To quantify the absolute abundance of each unique TCRbeta CDR3 rearrangement, sequence reads were collapsed and filtered. Productive Simpson clonality was computed per sample as the square root of Simpson's diversity index over productive rearrangements. In TCRdb, the immuneACCESS table is reduced to in-frame sequences with V and J assigned. These tables do not hold every clone; where another copy was compared, an unresolved V gene accounts for under half, and the others remain unexplained. V, J and clone size derive from that table, while D and trimming were established from the DNA sequence. The sample data list about 380,000 clones, and 85% of these were observed just once. The biggest ten clones account for 3.5% to 4% of the sample.

This TCR came from a woman between 18 and 29 years old with acute or convalescent COVID-19. In this chain, TRBV19 is recombined with TRBJ1-5; TRBD1 fits 9 bases in the junction. Sample: peripheral blood. The DNA sequence is given as TGTGCCAGTAGTATCACACAGGGACAGGGCCAGCCCCAGCATTTT. Its protein reads: CASSITQGQGQPQHF.